These T cell receptor beta chains were read from a single sample in a study of T-cell reconstitution after alpha-beta-depleted transplantation in children. TCRdb reprocessed the PCR reads via MiXCR and lists one record per CDR3 protein. The data contain 500,000 or so distinct CDR3 sequences, around a third of them seen just once; the ten biggest clones take up around 2.3%. The sequenced sample was PBMCs from the stem cell graft donor, obtained from the stem cell graft. Source of these receptors: a human donor who donated a stem cell graft to a child with aplastic anemia. The CDR3 runs from the conserved cysteine through the conserved F or W. The D gene is left open where the match is weak. Not all rows give a size; the values are once, few, many and, for expanded clones, a class.

V,D,size,length,J,CDR3,DNA
TRBV29-1,NA,NA,12,TRBJ2-7,CSGGDFTYEQYF,TGCAGCGGTGGGGACTTCACGTACGAGCAGTACTTC
TRBV18,NA,few,14,TRBJ1-1,CASSPDLTGTEAFF,TGTGCCAGCTCACCAGACCTCACGGGGACTGAAGCTTTCTTT
TRBV6-2/TRBV6-3,NA,NA,13,TRBJ2-2,CASSLDTPGELFF,TGTGCCAGCAGCCTAGATACCCCCGGGGAGCTGTTTTTT
TRBV7-2,NA,few,15,TRBJ2-3,CASSFVYRSEDTQYF,TGTGCCAGCAGCTTCGTATACCGTTCGGAAGATACGCAGTATTTT
TRBV18,TRBD1,few,15,TRBJ2-6,CASSPTGSGANVLTF,TGTGCCAGCTCACCGACAGGGTCTGGGGCCAACGTCCTGACTTTC
TRBV4-2,TRBD2,NA,16,TRBJ2-1,CASSHPRLAQGDEQFF,TGTGCCAGCAGCCACCCACGACTAGCCCAGGGCGATGAGCAGTTCTTC
TRBV3-1,NA,NA,15,TRBJ1-2,CASSPTRDSRYGYTF,TGTGCCAGCAGCCCCACCCGGGACTCAAGATATGGCTACACCTTC
TRBV11-2,TRBD2,few,18,TRBJ2-1,CASSLDSSGLADYNEQFF,TGTGCCAGCAGCTTAGATTCCTCGGGACTAGCGGACTACAATGAGCAGTTCTTC
TRBV12-3/TRBV12-4,NA,NA,13,TRBJ1-1,CASSFKGESEAFF,TGTGCCAGCAGTTTTAAAGGGGAATCTGAAGCTTTCTTT
TRBV12-3/TRBV12-4,NA,NA,17,TRBJ2-2,CASRTRTAGRGTGELFF,TGTGCCAGCAGAACACGAACTGCGGGACGGGGCACCGGGGAGCTGTTTTTT
TRBV28,NA,NA,16,TRBJ1-4,CASTGTIKNGTEKLFF,TGTGCCTCCACCGGGACAATAAAAAACGGTACTGAAAAACTGTTTTTT
TRBV7-2,TRBD1,few,16,TRBJ2-1,CASSYQAGGGKNEQFF,TGTGCCAGCAGCTACCAGGCAGGGGGCGGAAAGAATGAGCAGTTCTTC
TRBV21-1,NA,NA,16,TRBJ2-3,CASSKSSGRKTDTQYF,TGTGCCAGCAGCAAGTCTAGCGGGAGAAAAACAGATACGCAGTATTTT
TRBV29-1,NA,NA,15,TRBJ2-6,CSVEESGSGANVLTF,TGCAGCGTTGAGGAGAGTGGCTCTGGGGCCAACGTCCTGACTTTC
TRBV9,NA,NA,16,TRBJ1-2,CASSAGEEGGNYGYTF,TGTGCCAGCAGCGCTGGGGAAGAGGGTGGCAACTATGGCTACACCTTC
TRBV12-3/TRBV12-4,NA,NA,14,TRBJ2-1,CASNNRDAYNEQFF,TGTGCCAGCAATAACCGGGACGCTTACAATGAGCAGTTCTTC
TRBV6-5,NA,few,12,TRBJ2-3,CASSSSGNTQYF,TGTGCCAGCAGTTCATCAGGGAATACGCAGTATTTT
TRBV6-2/TRBV6-3,NA,NA,13,TRBJ2-2,CASSDVGTGELFF,TGTGCCAGCAGTGACGTAGGCACCGGGGAGCTGTTTTTT
TRBV29-1,TRBD2,many,14,TRBJ2-1,CSAELTSGFNEQFF,TGCAGCGCCGAACTGACTAGCGGTTTCAATGAGCAGTTCTTC
TRBV30,NA,NA,15,TRBJ2-3,CAWSVLGIPGDTQYF,TGTGCCTGGAGTGTATTGGGAATCCCCGGAGATACGCAGTATTTT
TRBV12-3/TRBV12-4,TRBD1,NA,14,TRBJ1-2,CASRLGTGNYGYTF,TGTGCCAGCAGGCTCGGGACAGGGAACTATGGCTACACCTTC
TRBV12-3/TRBV12-4,NA,NA,12,TRBJ2-4,CASSTTRDIQYF,TGTGCCAGCAGCACTACCAGGGATATTCAGTACTTC
TRBV7-9,NA,few,16,TRBJ2-1,CASSQIETSRYNEQFF,TGTGCCAGCAGCCAAATCGAAACTAGCAGATACAATGAGCAGTTCTTC
TRBV5-1,TRBD1,few,16,TRBJ2-3,CASSAGQGASTDTQYF,TGCGCCAGCAGCGCGGGACAGGGGGCCTCCACAGATACGCAGTATTTT
TRBV6-5,NA,NA,12,TRBJ1-2,CASSYGGYGYTF,TGTGCCAGCAGTTACGGCGGCTATGGCTACACCTTC